This passage covers 16 T cell receptor beta chains from one sample sequenced in a study of cytomegalovirus exposure and HLA in healthy donors. Only in-frame clones appear in the TCRdb table, and some are missing; sequencing was by immunoSEQ multiplex PCR. The table shows more than 300,000 clones, with just over 85% occurring only once. Material for sequencing was PBMCs. The receptors were sampled from a woman in her late teens or twenties in good health and CMV-seronegative.

The table lists this clone with a few counts. This chain joins TRBV7-9 and TRBJ1-5; a weak D match, TRBD1 (5 bases). Germline V CDR1 and CDR2: SEHNR, FQNEAQ (reference sequence). The CDR3 loop spans 14 amino acids. Trimming pared 6 bases from V and 2 bases from J, leaving 11 bases between. Here the CDR3 reads CASSLIGGNQPQHF. The CDR3 DNA reads as TGTGCCAGCAGTCTAATAGGGGGCAATCAGCCCCAGCATTTT. The variable domain in full, with the rest retrieved from reference TRBV7-9 and TRBJ1-5, is DTGVSQNPRHKITKRGQNVTFRCDPISEHNRLYWYRQTLGQGPEFLTYFQNEAQLEKSRLLSDRFSAERPKGSFSTLEIQRTEQGDSAMYLCASSLIGGNQPQHFGDGTRLSIL.

This clone was found once. The rearrangement joins TRBV27 to TRBJ1-2; the D gene is possibly TRBD1 (5 bases). Germline CDR1 reads MNHEY; CDR2 reads SMNVEV (reference sequence). This CDR3 is 15 amino acids long. Trimming cost V 3 bases and J 1 base, with 12 bases left between them. The CDR3 loop reads CASSLAGHFNYGYTF. In nucleotides, the CDR3 is TGTGCCAGCAGTTTGGCAGGACACTTTAACTATGGCTACACCTTC.

The V call is TRBV4-2, the J call TRBJ1-1; D unresolved. The CDR3 has 14 residues. With 0 bases removed from V and 0 bases from J, the gap between germline ends came to 5 bases. From germline, CDR1 is LGHNA and CDR2 YNFKEQ. The CDR3 bases are TGTGCCAGCAGCCAAGAGCCGGTGAACACTGAAGCTTTCTTT. Translating it yields CASSQEPVNTEAFF.

This rearrangement joins TRBV9 to TRBJ2-3; no clear D gene. Germline-derived CDR1 and CDR2 are SGDLS and YYNGEE. CDR3 length equals 16 residues. Trimming stripped 4 bases from V and 0 bases from J, with 15 bases between. The CDR3 here is CASSTSPQASTDTQYF. The DNA for the CDR3 is TGTGCCAGCAGCACCTCTCCCCAGGCTAGCACAGATACGCAGTATTTT.

The chain links TRBV5-1 to TRBJ2-7, with 7 bases fitting TRBD1. CDR1 is SGHRS, CDR2 YFSETQ, per germline. J was trimmed by 2 bases and V by 3 bases; bases with no gene match: 5. The CDR3 is made up of 14 amino acids. CDR3 in DNA: TGCGCCAGCAGCTCGACCGGGACAGCCTACGAGCAGTACTTC. Residues: CASSSTGTAYEQYF.

The V gene is TRBV11-2, the J gene TRBJ2-4; 11 positions match TRBD2. CDR1 and CDR2 from the germline V gene are SGHAT and FQNNGV. J lost 4 bases, V lost 1 base, and 3 bases had no gene match. This CDR3 is 16 amino acids long. CDR3 region: CASSLGGTSGKNIQYF. Here the CDR3 DNA reads TGTGCCAGCAGCTTAGGGGGGACTAGCGGTAAAAACATTCAGTACTTC.

The chain couples TRBV30 to TRBJ2-5; 8 bases are shared with TRBD1. CDR3 length equals 15 residues. In germline, CDR1 is GTSNPN, CDR2 SVGIG (reference sequence). The junction had 7 bases not matched to a gene; V was cut back by 0 bases and J by 4 bases. The CDR3 region is CAWSVVQGAGETQYF. The CDR3 nucleotides read TGTGCCTGGAGTGTGGTGCAGGGGGCTGGAGAGACCCAGTACTTC.

The chain joins TRBV15 to TRBJ2-5, with D perhaps matching TRBD2 (5 bases). V was shortened by 1 base and J by 2 bases, with 14 bases between the two germline ends. The CDR3 length is 16 residues. Germline V gene lookup returns CDR1 LNHNV and CDR2 YYDKDF (reference sequence). CDR3 bases: TGTGCCACCAGCAGAGCGACGGGGATAGGGCAAGAGACCCAGTACTTC. It translates to CATSRATGIGQETQYF.

This rearrangement joins TRBV4-1 to TRBJ1-1; 7 nucleotides line up with TRBD1. The CDR3 totals 14 residues. CDR1 is MGHRA, CDR2 YSYEKL, per germline. V shed 4 bases, J shed 2 bases, and the junction held 4 bases outside the gene matches. The CDR3 region is CASSPQGVNTEAFF. CDR3 sequence (DNA): TGCGCCAGCAGCCCTCAGGGGGTTAACACTGAAGCTTTCTTT.

The CDR3 sequence: CASSETGTGAGEQYF. Here the CDR3 DNA reads TGTGCCAGCAGTGAGACCGGGACAGGGGCGGGCGAGCAGTACTTC. The chain employs TRBV25-1 and TRBJ2-7; 10 nucleotides agree with TRBD1. V trimming: 3 bases; J trimming: 6 bases; junction bases outside the gene matches: 8. The germline V gene has CDR1 MGHDK and CDR2 SYGVNS. CDR3 length equals 15 residues.

CDR3 residues: CASSLGGQGNGGELFF. In DNA form, the CDR3 reads TGTGCCAGCAGCTTAGGGGGACAGGGGAATGGCGGGGAGCTGTTTTTT. This sequence joins TRBV7-6 and TRBJ2-2; 10 positions agree with TRBD1. Unmatched junction bases numbered 6, after V lost 1 base and J lost 7 bases. The CDR3 length is 16 residues. Looked up from germline, CDR1 is SGHVS and CDR2 is FNYEAQ.

The chain links TRBV6-1 to TRBJ2-3; 9 bases map to TRBD2. The CDR3 consists of 15 residues. Trimming cost V 4 bases and J 2 bases; bases outside gene matches: 4. CDR1 and CDR2 from the germline V gene are MNHNS and SASEGT. CDR3 nucleotides: TGTGCCAGCAGTGTTGAGCGGGGGGTCACAGATACGCAGTATTTT. Translated: CASSVERGVTDTQYF.

The CDR3 DNA sequence: TGTGCCAGCAGTACGTTTCGGGGATTGCTCTACACTGAAGCTTTCTTT. Translating gives CASSTFRGLLYTEAFF. The V gene is TRBV28, the J gene TRBJ1-1; D remains ambiguous. Germline lookup yields CDR1 MDHEN and CDR2 SYDVKM. This CDR3 is built from 16 residues. Trimming took 5 bases from V and 3 from J, leaving 19 bases between them.

V usage is TRBV4-1 and J usage is TRBJ2-7, with 7 bases aligning to TRBD2. CDR1 and CDR2 from the germline V gene are MGHRA and YSYEKL. The CDR3 covers 14 residues. J was trimmed by 1 base and V by 4 bases; bases with no gene match: 4. Here the CDR3 DNA reads TGCGCCAGCAGCCCCCCAGCGGGGTCCTACGAGCAGTACTTC. It translates to CASSPPAGSYEQYF.

The chain recombines TRBV19 with TRBJ1-2; 11 positions match TRBD1. Germline V gene data show CDR1 as LNHDA and CDR2 as SQIVND (reference sequence). The CDR3 covers 15 residues. Trimming cost V 7 bases and J 1 base; bases outside gene matches: 5. The CDR3 DNA sequence: TGTGCCAGTACCATCGGGACAGGGGGTAACTATGGCTACACCTTC. As protein: CASTIGTGGNYGYTF.

The gene calls are TRBV4-2 and TRBJ2-2; TRBD2 is a possible D gene (5 bases). This CDR3 is built from 15 residues. Germline V gene sequence: CDR1 LGHNA, CDR2 YNFKEQ. Trimming cost V 4 bases and J 5 bases, with 14 bases left between them. The DNA for the CDR3 is TGTGCCAGCAGCCGCCTGGGTAGGGAGACCGGGGAGCTGTTTTTT. Encoded protein: CASSRLGRETGELFF.